These T cell receptor beta chains were read from a single sample in a study of radiotherapy plus CTLA-4 blockade in lung cancer. The data were produced by immunoSEQ multiplex PCR, yet TCRdb's version contains in-frame clones alone and is incomplete. Of 120,000 or so clones in the sample, approximately 84% were seen once. Sequences were derived from peripheral blood, sampled from a patient treated with radiotherapy plus ipilimumab. These receptors were obtained from a human donor with non-small cell lung cancer who had a partial response to radiotherapy plus ipilimumab. Both conserved end residues are part of each CDR3. Fields, in order: clone size, D gene, V gene, J gene, CDR3 DNA, CDR3 protein. A D gene is named only where the DNA matches it firmly. Size is omitted from some rows. Given values are once, few, many or a class for expanded clones.

size: -
D: TRBD2
V: TRBV7-2
J: TRBJ2-1
DNA: TGTGCCAGCAGCCCCGGGCCAGCGGGAGCCGGCGAGCAGTTCTTC
CDR3: CASSPGPAGAGEQFF

size: -
D: -
V: TRBV20-1
J: TRBJ2-1
DNA: TGCAGTGCTGGCCAGTACAATGAGCAGTTCTTC
CDR3: CSAGQYNEQFF

size: few
D: TRBD1
V: TRBV10-2
J: TRBJ2-5
DNA: TGCGCCAGCAGTGAGAGGGGGCGAGAGACCCAGTACTTC
CDR3: CASSERGRETQYF

size: -
D: TRBD2
V: TRBV7-8
J: TRBJ2-1
DNA: TGTGCCAGCAGGCTAGCGGGGGCGTACAATGAGCAGTTCTTC
CDR3: CASRLAGAYNEQFF

size: few
D: -
V: TRBV7-9
J: TRBJ1-4
DNA: TGTGCCAGCAGCTCCGCCAGTGGGGGGAATGAAAAACTGTTTTTT
CDR3: CASSSASGGNEKLFF

size: -
D: -
V: TRBV9
J: TRBJ1-1
DNA: TGTGCCAGCAGCGTAGCCGGGATCACTGAAGCTTTCTTT
CDR3: CASSVAGITEAFF

size: -
D: -
V: TRBV5-1
J: TRBJ2-5
DNA: TGCGCCAGCAGCTCCGGGACTGAGGAGCAAGAGACCCAGTACTTC
CDR3: CASSSGTEEQETQYF

size: -
D: -
V: TRBV5-6
J: TRBJ2-2
DNA: TGTGCCAGCAGCTCCCCCGGGACACCCGGGGAGCTGTTTTTT
CDR3: CASSSPGTPGELFF

size: once
D: -
V: TRBV5-1
J: TRBJ2-1
DNA: TGCGCCAGCAGCAACTCTAGCGTAACCTACAATGAGCAGTTCTTC
CDR3: CASSNSSVTYNEQFF

size: -
D: -
V: TRBV6-6
J: TRBJ2-2
DNA: TGTGCCAGCAGCCCCCGGATGAGCGACACCGGGGAGCTGTTTTTT
CDR3: CASSPRMSDTGELFF

size: -
D: TRBD1
V: TRBV4-1
J: TRBJ2-7
DNA: TGCGCCAGCAGCCCGTTGGGACAGCACCCCTACGAGCAGTACTTC
CDR3: CASSPLGQHPYEQYF